This T cell receptor beta chain appears in the sequencing data of a study of shared clonotypes between healthy human individuals. TCRdb keeps only in-frame clones here, not all; method: immunoSEQ multiplex PCR. The sample lists 2 million to 2.5 million clones, around 93% occurring once. The study's findings and limits: Against clonotypes common to all four donors, non-shared ones had lower generation probabilities.

The CDR3 extends over 13 amino acids. V was clipped by 2 bases and J by 0 bases, with 2 bases between them. Germline loops: CDR1 MDHEN, CDR2 SYDVKM. Splitting the CD4+ cells yielded a CD45RA+ naive subset and a CD45RA-negative memory subset. Concerning this clone itself: Its antigen is currently unknown. The sample contains more than one DNA sequence encoding this CDR3.

This chain links TRBV28 with TRBJ1-3; D is uncertain. The material sequenced was naive CD4+ T cells from PBMCs. The subset was: CD45RA+ positively selected. This receptor was taken from a young man in good health. Some clones in this sample may be carry-over from other donors' samples. In nucleotides, the CDR3 is TGTGCCAGCAGTTTAATCTCTGGAAACACCATATATTTT. Residues: CASSLISGNTIYF.